A single T cell receptor (beta chain) is shown here with its context. Germline V CDR1 and CDR2: GTSNPN, SVGIG (reference sequence). The CDR3 sequence is 14 residues long. V lost 0 bases and J 4 bases, leaving 12 bases between the germline ends. Data came from immunoSEQ multiplex PCR; TCRdb stores just in-frame clones and leaves some out. The sample has fewer than 250,000 clones, approximately 90% seen once. The data were taken from a study of blood T cell repertoires in COVID-19. The chain couples TRBV30 to TRBJ1-2, with a weak D call TRBD1 (5 bases). The sequencing sample was made of peripheral blood. The origin of this receptor is a young man with acute or convalescent COVID-19. CDR3 loop: CAWSVLSGPYGYTF. Written as DNA, the CDR3 is TGTGCCTGGAGTGTACTCTCAGGGCCCTATGGCTACACCTTC.